This is a list of T cell receptor beta chains from one sample in a study of cytomegalovirus exposure and HLA in healthy donors. Assay: immunoSEQ multiplex PCR; the TCRdb copy retains only in-frame clones and omits some. The data contain approximately 110,000 clones, approximately 80% of them singletons. Sequencing used PBMCs. The receptors shown here come from a woman aged 40 to 50 in good health and CMV-seropositive. Each CDR3 is given with its conserved first and last residue. The D gene is left open where the match is weak. Expanded clones get a size class; other rows say once, few or many, or leave the size out.

>.|TRBD2|TRBV28|TRBJ2-5
TGTGCCAGCAGTGTTGCTAGCGGGAACGACGAGACCCAGTACTTC
CASSVASGNDETQYF
>.|.|TRBV27|TRBJ2-7
TGTGCCAGCAGCTCACGGGGGAATATCTACGAGCAGTACTTC
CASSSRGNIYEQYF
>.|.|TRBV28|TRBJ2-2
TGTGCCAGCAGCTTCGCAGGCCTATACGAAAATTCCCGGGGAGGGCTGTTTTTT
CASSFAGLYENSRGGLFF
>.|TRBD2|TRBV28|TRBJ2-3
TGTGCCAGCAGTTTTAGGGTTAGCGGGGCCCCTAATACGCAGTATTTT
CASSFRVSGAPNTQYF
>.|.|TRBV21-1|TRBJ2-1
TGTGCCAGCCCCGGCGGGGAGGGGAATGAGCAGTTCTTC
CASPGGEGNEQFF
>.|TRBD1|TRBV27|TRBJ1-2
TGTGCCAGCAGTTCCCTTCGACAGGGTCATGGCTACACCTTC
CASSSLRQGHGYTF
>few|.|TRBV19|TRBJ2-5
TGTGCCAGCAATATGGGCAGGGTAGGGGAGACCCAGTACTTC
CASNMGRVGETQYF
>.|TRBD2|TRBV10-1|TRBJ2-1
TGCGCCAGCAGTGAGAGACCGGGACTAGCGGGAGATGGGGAGTTCTTC
CASSERPGLAGDGEFF
>.|TRBD2|TRBV18|TRBJ2-1
TGTGCCAGCTCACCGGGACTAGAGCAGTTCTTC
CASSPGLEQFF
>.|.|TRBV4-1|TRBJ2-3
TGCGCCAGCACCACCGTAGCGGAGTCCACAGATACGCAGTATTTT
CASTTVAESTDTQYF
>.|TRBD1|TRBV7-9|TRBJ2-1
TGTTCCAGCAGCTTAGAGCCCGGGACAGGGGTCTCCTACAATGAGCAGTTCTTC
CSSSLEPGTGVSYNEQFF
>.|.|TRBV7-9|TRBJ2-2
TGTGCCAGCAGCTTAGCGGCAGGGGACACCGGGGAGCTGTTTTTT
CASSLAAGDTGELFF
>.|.|TRBV28|TRBJ1-2
TGTGCCAGCGGAACAGGGAATGGCTATGGCTACACCTTC
CASGTGNGYGYTF
>few|.|TRBV4-1|TRBJ2-3
TGCGCCAGCAGCCAAGATCGTAGGACAGTCTTCACAGATACGCAGTATTTT
CASSQDRRTVFTDTQYF
>.|TRBD2|TRBV18|TRBJ2-1
TGTGCCAGCTCACCAGGGCTAGCGGAAGGCAATGAGCAGTTCTTC
CASSPGLAEGNEQFF
>.|TRBD1|TRBV28|TRBJ1-5
TGTGCCAGCAGGTTACAGGGGATAAACCAGCCCCAGCATTTT
CASRLQGINQPQHF
>.|TRBD2|TRBV30|TRBJ2-1
TGTGCCTGGAGTCCCCTGGGGGGGTTTCTCAATGAGCAGTTCTTC
CAWSPLGGFLNEQFF
>.|.|TRBV19|TRBJ2-7
TGTGCCAGTAGTATAGGCCGTAGCGCCTACGAGCAGTACTTC
CASSIGRSAYEQYF
>.|.|TRBV4-1|TRBJ1-2
TGCGCCAGCAGCCAAGTTTCAGGGAAGGGCTACACCTTC
CASSQVSGKGYTF
>few|.|TRBV28|TRBJ1-5
TGTGCCAGCACCTGGGCCAGGGAACAGCCCCAGCATTTT
CASTWAREQPQHF
>.|TRBD2|TRBV10-2|TRBJ2-3
TGCGCCAGCAGTGCAGCGGGATCATGGGCAGATACGCAGTATTTT
CASSAAGSWADTQYF
>.|.|TRBV6-1|TRBJ2-7
TGTGCCAGCAGTCGGAGTACGGGGTACGAGCAGTACTTC
CASSRSTGYEQYF
>.|TRBD2|TRBV7-2|TRBJ2-1
TGTGCCAGCAGCTCCGGACTGGGAGGGGCGTTCTTC
CASSSGLGGAFF
>.|TRBD1|TRBV27|TRBJ2-5
TGTGCCAGCAGTCCCGGGACAGGGCGAACTGGCCCCCAAGAGACCCAGTACTTC
CASSPGTGRTGPQETQYF
>.|.|TRBV27|TRBJ2-4
TGTGCCAGCGGGTATTCAGGGCAGAACATTCAGTACTTC
CASGYSGQNIQYF
>few|.|TRBV11-2|TRBJ1-4
TGTGCCAGCAGCAGTCCGCAAAGAGCTGATGAAAAACTGTTTTTT
CASSSPQRADEKLFF
>.|TRBD1|TRBV6-6|TRBJ1-5
TGTGCCAGCAGGTTACGAGGACAGGGGGTTTATCAGCCCCAGCATTTT
CASRLRGQGVYQPQHF
>.|TRBD2|TRBV19|TRBJ2-1
TGTGCCAGTAGCCCTATAAAAGGGGTACTAGCGGGGCACAATGAGCAGTTCTTC
CASSPIKGVLAGHNEQFF
>once|.|TRBV7-3|TRBJ2-2
TGTGCCAGCAGCCCCCATGGCGGGGGCGGGTCTGGGGAGCTGTTTTTT
CASSPHGGGGSGELFF
>once|.|TRBV5-1|TRBJ1-1
TGCGCCAGCAAGAGACAGCTCATGAACACTGAAGCTTTCTTT
CASKRQLMNTEAFF
>.|TRBD1|TRBV6-1|TRBJ1-5
TGTGCCAGCAGCGGGGACAGTTGGGGCAATCAGCCCCAGCATTTT
CASSGDSWGNQPQHF
>.|TRBD1|TRBV10-3|TRBJ1-4
TGTGCCATCAGCGAGACAGGGTTCGGGGCAACTAATGAAAAACTGTTTTTT
CAISETGFGATNEKLFF
>.|TRBD1|TRBV5-1|TRBJ1-1
TGCGCCAGCAGGCGGGACAGGGGGCAGGGTGAAGCTTTCTTT
CASRRDRGQGEAFF
>few|.|TRBV5-1|TRBJ2-3
TGCGCCAGCAGCTTAGGTTCGGGAGCCGGCACAGATACGCAGTATTTT
CASSLGSGAGTDTQYF
>.|TRBD1|TRBV28|TRBJ2-5
TGTGCCAGCAGGGGGACAGGGGGCGAAGAGACCCAGTACTTC
CASRGTGGEETQYF
>.|.|TRBV20-1|TRBJ2-5
TGCAGTGCTAGAACTGGAGAGACCCAGTACTTC
CSARTGETQYF
>.|.|TRBV28|TRBJ1-4
TGTGCCAGCAGTTTGTTGAGGGAAAAACTGTTTTTT
CASSLLREKLFF
>.|TRBD1|TRBV5-5|TRBJ1-2
TGTGCCAGCAGCTCCCCGGACAGGGTCAATGGCTACACCTTC
CASSSPDRVNGYTF
>once|.|TRBV27|TRBJ2-4
TGTGCCAGCAGTTTATCGGGAGGCATTCAGTACTTC
CASSLSGGIQYF
>few|.|TRBV28|TRBJ1-1
TGTGCCAGCAGTTTAGGGTCGCGGGGGGCTGAAGCTTTCTTT
CASSLGSRGAEAFF
>once|.|TRBV9|TRBJ2-3
TGTGCCAGCAGCGTCACAACAGATACGCAGTATTTT
CASSVTTDTQYF
>.|.|TRBV28|TRBJ1-1
TGTGCCAGCAGTCCCCGGGGAGGCAGGGCCACTGAAGCTTTCTTT
CASSPRGGRATEAFF
>.|TRBD2|TRBV10-3|TRBJ2-5
TGTGCCATCAGTGAGAGTCGAGAGGGAGGGGAGACCCAGTACTTC
CAISESREGGETQYF
>.|.|TRBV30|TRBJ1-5
TGTGCCTGGAGTGCCGCGGGCGGCGGTCAGCCCCAGCATTTT
CAWSAAGGGQPQHF
>.|TRBD1|TRBV10-3|TRBJ2-2
TGTGCCATCAGGGGGTCCACAGGGGTTGGTGAGGAGCTGTTTTTT
CAIRGSTGVGEELFF